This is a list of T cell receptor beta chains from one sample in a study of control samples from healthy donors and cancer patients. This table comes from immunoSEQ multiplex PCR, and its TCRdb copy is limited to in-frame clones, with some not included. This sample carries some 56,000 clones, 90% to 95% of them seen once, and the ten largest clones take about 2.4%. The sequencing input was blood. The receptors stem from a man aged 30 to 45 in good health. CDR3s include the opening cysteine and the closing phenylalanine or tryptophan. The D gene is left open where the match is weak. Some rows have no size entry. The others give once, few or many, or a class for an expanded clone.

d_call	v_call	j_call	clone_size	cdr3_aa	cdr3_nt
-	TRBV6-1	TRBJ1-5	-	CASSEQGLISNQPQHF	TGTGCCAGCAGTGAACAGGGTTTAATTAGCAATCAGCCCCAGCATTTT
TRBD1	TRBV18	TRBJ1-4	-	CASSPRQGQGEKLFF	TGTGCCAGCTCACCGAGACAGGGTCAAGGTGAAAAACTGTTTTTT
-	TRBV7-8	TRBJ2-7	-	CASSSSESSYEQYF	TGTGCCAGCAGCTCTTCAGAAAGCTCCTACGAGCAGTACTTC
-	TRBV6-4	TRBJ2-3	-	CASSDGDTDTQYF	TGTGCCAGCAGTGACGGGGACACAGATACGCAGTATTTT
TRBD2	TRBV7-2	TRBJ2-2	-	CASSFRLAGGPLTGELFF	TGTGCCAGCAGCTTCCGACTAGCGGGAGGGCCGTTGACCGGGGAGCTGTTTTTT
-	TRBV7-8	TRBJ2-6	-	CASSFMTGANVLTF	TGTGCCAGCAGCTTCATGACTGGGGCCAACGTCCTGACTTTC
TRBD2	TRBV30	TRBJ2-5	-	CAWSVPSGRVETQYF	TGTGCCTGGAGTGTGCCTAGCGGGAGAGTAGAGACCCAGTACTTC
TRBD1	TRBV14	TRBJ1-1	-	CASSQPPSGGTEAFF	TGTGCCAGCAGCCAACCTCCCTCAGGGGGAACTGAAGCTTTCTTT
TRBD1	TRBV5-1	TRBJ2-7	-	CASSLGGTGSYEQYF	TGCGCCAGCAGCTTGGGGGGGACAGGGTCCTACGAGCAGTACTTC
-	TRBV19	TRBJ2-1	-	CASNRAPHEQFF	TGTGCCAGTAACAGGGCGCCGCATGAGCAGTTCTTC
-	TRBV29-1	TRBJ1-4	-	CSVGYVPGEKLFF	TGCAGCGTTGGATACGTGCCGGGTGAAAAACTGTTTTTT
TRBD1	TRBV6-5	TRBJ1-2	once	CASRRQGALGYTF	TGTGCCAGCAGACGACAGGGGGCCCTTGGCTACACCTTC
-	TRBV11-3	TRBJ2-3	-	CASSPMAGSKQYF	TGTGCCAGCAGCCCTATGGCGGGATCTAAGCAGTATTTT
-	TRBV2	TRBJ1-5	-	CASSEDGGYQPQHF	TGTGCCAGCAGTGAGGACGGTGGTTACCAGCCCCAGCATTTT
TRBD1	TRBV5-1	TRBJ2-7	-	CASSIEGTGVPKYF	TGCGCCAGCAGCATCGAAGGGACAGGGGTTCCCAAGTACTTC
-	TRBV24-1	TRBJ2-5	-	CATSDPSGGRLETQYF	TGTGCCACCAGTGATCCCTCAGGGGGGCGCTTAGAGACCCAGTACTTC
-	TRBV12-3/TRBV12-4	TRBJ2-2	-	CASSPRDTGELFF	TGTGCCAGCAGTCCCAGGGACACCGGGGAGCTGTTTTTT
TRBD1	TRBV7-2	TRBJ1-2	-	CASSPRTGAYGYTF	TGTGCCAGCAGCCCGCGGACAGGGGCCTATGGCTACACCTTC
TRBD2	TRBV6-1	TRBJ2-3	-	CASSDWVAGAITDTQYF	TGTGCCAGCAGTGATTGGGTAGCGGGAGCCATCACAGATACGCAGTATTTT
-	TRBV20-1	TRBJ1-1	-	CSASRPSEAFF	TGCAGTGCTAGTCGCCCTTCTGAAGCTTTCTTT
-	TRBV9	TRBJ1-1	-	CASSPEVGVAEAFF	TGTGCCAGCAGCCCCGAGGTAGGGGTGGCTGAAGCTTTCTTT
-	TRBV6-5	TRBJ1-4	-	CASSYAPDGEKLFF	TGTGCCAGCAGTTACGCTCCGGACGGGGAAAAACTGTTTTTT
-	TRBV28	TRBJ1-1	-	CASSFGGFEAFF	TGTGCCAGCAGTTTCGGGGGTTTTGAAGCTTTCTTT
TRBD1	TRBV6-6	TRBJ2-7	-	CASSQWSGTGGSEQYF	TGTGCCAGCAGTCAATGGTCCGGGACAGGGGGCTCCGAGCAGTACTTC
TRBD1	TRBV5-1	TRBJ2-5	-	CASSLGQGAMETQYF	TGCGCCAGCAGCTTGGGTCAGGGGGCTATGGAGACCCAGTACTTC
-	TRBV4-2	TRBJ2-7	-	CASSQVTDGRSDEQYF	TGTGCCAGCAGCCAAGTAACGGACGGAAGGTCTGACGAGCAGTACTTC
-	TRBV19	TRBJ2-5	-	CASSIWGSQETQYF	TGTGCCAGTAGTATCTGGGGGAGTCAAGAGACCCAGTACTTC
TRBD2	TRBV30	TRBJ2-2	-	CAWSVLGSGTYTGELFF	TGTGCCTGGAGTGTACTTGGTAGCGGGACTTACACCGGGGAGCTGTTTTTT
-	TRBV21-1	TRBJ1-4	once	CASSNGGAGNEKLFF	TGTGCCAGCAGCAACGGGGGGGCGGGTAATGAAAAACTGTTTTTT
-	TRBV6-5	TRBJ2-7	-	CASSYSRDHNYEQYF	TGTGCCAGCAGTTATTCGCGGGACCATAACTACGAGCAGTACTTC
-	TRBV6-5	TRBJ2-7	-	CASRGTPISYEQYF	TGTGCCAGCAGGGGGACTCCCATATCCTACGAGCAGTACTTC
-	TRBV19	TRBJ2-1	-	CASKPRDTLPQFF	TGTGCCAGTAAACCCCGGGACACACTTCCCCAGTTCTTC
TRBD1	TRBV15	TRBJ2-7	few	CATSRGQGAREQYF	TGTGCCACCAGCAGGGGGCAGGGGGCGAGGGAGCAGTACTTC
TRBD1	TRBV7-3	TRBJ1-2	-	CASRFRTGTGGEDYGYTF	TGTGCCAGCAGATTCCGGACCGGGACAGGGGGTGAAGACTATGGCTACACCTTC
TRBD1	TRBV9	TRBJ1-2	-	CASSEQGTVLDGYTF	TGTGCCAGCAGCGAACAGGGGACGGTGCTGGATGGCTACACCTTC
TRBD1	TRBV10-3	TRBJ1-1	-	CAISGGTGAGDTEAFF	TGTGCCATCAGTGGTGGGACAGGGGCGGGGGACACTGAAGCTTTCTTT
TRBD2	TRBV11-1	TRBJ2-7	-	CASSLAGTSGVYEQYF	TGTGCCAGCAGCTTAGCCGGGACTAGCGGGGTCTACGAGCAGTACTTC
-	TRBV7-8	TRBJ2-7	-	CASSLEPSKSYEQYF	TGTGCCAGCAGCTTAGAACCTAGCAAGAGTTACGAGCAGTACTTC
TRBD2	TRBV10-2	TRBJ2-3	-	CASSPSGRTDTQYF	TGCGCCAGCAGCCCTAGCGGGAGGACAGATACGCAGTATTTT
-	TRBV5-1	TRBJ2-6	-	CASSQSTGANVLTF	TGCGCCAGCAGCCAGAGTACTGGGGCCAACGTCCTGACTTTC
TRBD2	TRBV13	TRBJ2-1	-	CASSPHPTSSNEQFF	TGTGCCAGCAGCCCTCACCCGACTAGCAGCAATGAGCAGTTCTTC
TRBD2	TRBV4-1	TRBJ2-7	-	CASSQGHPGLAGGSNEQYF	TGCGCCAGCAGCCAAGGGCATCCGGGACTAGCGGGAGGGAGCAACGAGCAGTACTTC
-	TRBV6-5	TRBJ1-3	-	CASSYSMPEIGNTIYF	TGTGCCAGCAGTTACTCGATGCCAGAGATTGGAAACACCATATATTTT
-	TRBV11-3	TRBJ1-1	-	CASSPGGNTEAFF	TGTGCCAGCAGCCCCGGGGGGAACACTGAAGCTTTCTTT
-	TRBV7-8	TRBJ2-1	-	CASSLVSPGLAYNEQFF	TGTGCCAGCAGCTTAGTGTCTCCGGGCCTTGCCTACAATGAGCAGTTCTTC
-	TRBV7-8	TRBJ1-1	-	CASSLASGRSNTEAFF	TGTGCCAGCAGCTTAGCTTCCGGGAGATCGAACACTGAAGCTTTCTTT
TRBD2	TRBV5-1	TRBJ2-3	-	CASSFTVSGSLLEDTQYF	TGCGCCAGCAGCTTTACCGTTAGCGGGAGTCTTCTCGAAGATACGCAGTATTTT
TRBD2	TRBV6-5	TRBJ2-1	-	CASSYGVAGPYNEQFF	TGTGCCAGCAGTTACGGGGTAGCGGGACCCTACAATGAGCAGTTCTTC
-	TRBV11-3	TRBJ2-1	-	CASSYSGTEQFF	TGTGCCAGCAGCTACAGCGGGACAGAGCAGTTCTTC
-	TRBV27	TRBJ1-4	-	CASSLYGEEATNEKLFF	TGTGCCAGCAGTTTATACGGGGAGGAAGCAACTAATGAAAAACTGTTTTTT